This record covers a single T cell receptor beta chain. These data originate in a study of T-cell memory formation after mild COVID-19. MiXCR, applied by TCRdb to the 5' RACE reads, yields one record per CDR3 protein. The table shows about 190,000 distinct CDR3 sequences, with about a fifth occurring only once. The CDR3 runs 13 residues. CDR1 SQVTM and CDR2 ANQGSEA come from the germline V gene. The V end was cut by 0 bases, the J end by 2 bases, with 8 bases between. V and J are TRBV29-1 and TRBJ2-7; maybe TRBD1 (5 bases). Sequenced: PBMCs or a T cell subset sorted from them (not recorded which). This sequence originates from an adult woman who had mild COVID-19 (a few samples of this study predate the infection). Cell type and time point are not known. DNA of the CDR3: TGCAGCGTTGAAGAAGGCAGGGCCTACGAGCAGTACTTC. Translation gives CSVEEGRAYEQYF.